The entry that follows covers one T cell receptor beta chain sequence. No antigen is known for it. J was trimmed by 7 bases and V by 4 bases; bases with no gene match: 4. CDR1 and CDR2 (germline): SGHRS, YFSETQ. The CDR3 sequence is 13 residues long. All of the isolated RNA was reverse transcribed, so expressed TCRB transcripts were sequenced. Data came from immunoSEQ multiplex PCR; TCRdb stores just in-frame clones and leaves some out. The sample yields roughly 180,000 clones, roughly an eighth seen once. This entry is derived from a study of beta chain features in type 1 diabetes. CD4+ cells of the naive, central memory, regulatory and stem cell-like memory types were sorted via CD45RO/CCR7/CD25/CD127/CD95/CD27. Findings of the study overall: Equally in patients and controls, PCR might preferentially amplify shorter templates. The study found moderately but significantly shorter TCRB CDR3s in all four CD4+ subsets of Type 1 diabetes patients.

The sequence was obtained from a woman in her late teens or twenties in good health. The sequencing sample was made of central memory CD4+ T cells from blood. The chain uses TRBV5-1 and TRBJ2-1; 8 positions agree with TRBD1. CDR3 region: CASSRTGPNEQFF. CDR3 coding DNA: TGCGCCAGCAGCCGGACAGGGCCGAATGAGCAGTTCTTC.